These 27 T cell receptor beta chains share one sample of origin, sequenced in a study of blood T cell repertoires in COVID-19. Assay used: immunoSEQ multiplex PCR; TCRdb lists only in-frame clones, some missing. The sample has a few hundred thousand clones; 70% to 90% are singletons. Sample: peripheral blood. Receptors were obtained from a woman between 65 and 79 years old with acute or convalescent COVID-19.

A single count supports this clone. V is TRBV5-1 and J is TRBJ1-5; 9 bases map to TRBD1. The germline V gene encodes CDR1 SGHRS and CDR2 YFSETQ. The CDR3 sequence is 15 residues long. Trimming removed 4 bases from V and 1 base from J; junction bases left unmatched: 3. The CDR3 sequence: CASSPGTGSNQPQHF. The CDR3 DNA reads as TGCGCCAGCAGCCCGGGGACAGGGAGCAATCAGCCCCAGCATTTT.

The chain combines TRBV5-5 with TRBJ1-5; a possible D gene is TRBD1 (6 bases). Trimming shortened V by 2 bases and J by 5 bases, and 14 bases separated the two germline ends. Per germline, CDR1 SGHKS and CDR2 YYEKEE (reference sequence). This CDR3 contains 15 residues. As DNA, the CDR3 is TGTGCCAGCAGCTTTGGGGCGACAGGTCATCAGCCCCAGCATTTT. Encoded protein: CASSFGATGHQPQHF.

The chain uses TRBV6-6 and TRBJ1-1; D perhaps matches TRBD1 (6 bases). V lost 6 bases and J lost 7, with 12 bases in between. The CDR3 has 12 residues. In germline, CDR1 is MNHNY, CDR2 SVGAGI (reference sequence). The CDR3 spells CASSDRFVEAFF. The DNA of the CDR3 is TGTGCCAGCAGCGACAGGTTCGTTGAAGCTTTCTTT.

V usage is TRBV7-3 and J usage is TRBJ2-5; 8 positions agree with TRBD1. This CDR3 is built from 15 residues. V dropped 4 bases and J dropped 5; count of bases not matched to a gene: 9. Germline values: CDR1 SGHTA, CDR2 FQGTGA. The CDR3 loop is CASSSGTGRFETQYF. DNA for the CDR3: TGTGCCAGCAGCTCCGGGACAGGTCGATTCGAGACCCAGTACTTC.

This chain connects TRBV4-1 to TRBJ1-4; 7 nucleotides line up with TRBD1. J was trimmed by 2 bases and V by 2 bases; bases with no gene match: 11. The CDR3 is 18 residues long. Germline V CDR1 and CDR2: MGHRA, YSYEKL. CDR3 residues: CASSQTTGFTTTNEKLFF. The CDR3 DNA follows: TGCGCCAGCAGCCAAACGACAGGGTTTACGACGACTAATGAAAAACTGTTTTTT.

This rearrangement joins TRBV27 to TRBJ2-2; TRBD1 might be the D (6 bases). Per the germline V gene, CDR1 is MNHEY and CDR2 is SMNVEV (reference sequence). V was clipped by 6 bases and J by 3 bases, with 11 bases between them. The CDR3 is made up of 14 amino acids. The CDR3 here is CASSPYRDTGELFF. CDR3 bases: TGTGCCAGCAGCCCCTACAGGGACACCGGGGAGCTGTTTTTT.

The gene calls are TRBV20-1 and TRBJ1-1; possibly TRBD1 for D (5 bases). Germline V gene sequence: CDR1 DFQATT, CDR2 SNEGSKA (reference sequence). The CDR3 has 13 residues. Trimming took 3 bases from V and 11 from J, leaving 19 bases between them. The chain's CDR3 is CSASLIRGSHAFF. The CDR3 region has the DNA TGCAGTGCTAGTTTAATCCGGGGGTCCCATGCTTTCTTT.

This chain connects TRBV3-1 (or the pseudogene TRBV3-2) to TRBJ1-4, with D unclear. Germline V gene data show CDR1 as LGHDT and CDR2 as YNNKEL (reference sequence). The CDR3 contains 12 residues. V was cut by 4 bases and J by 8 bases, with 8 bases left in between. CDR3 sequence: CASSPDKEKLFF. CDR3 nucleotide sequence: TGTGCCAGCAGCCCCGACAAAGAAAAACTGTTTTTT.

The sample holds a few counts of this clone. This chain joins TRBV12-3 or TRBV12-4 and TRBJ1-1; D is unclear. This CDR3 has 13 amino acids. V lost 7 bases, J lost 0 bases, and 9 bases lay in between. CDR3 sequence: CASTNSMNTEAFF. The CDR3 DNA reads TGTGCCAGCACCAACAGTATGAACACTGAAGCTTTCTTT.

The V call is TRBV19, the J call TRBJ1-1; TRBD1 is a possible D gene (5 bases). V gave up 3 bases and J gave up 1 base, with 12 bases separating them. Germline CDR1 LNHDA, CDR2 SQIVND (reference sequence). The CDR3 totals 15 residues. The CDR3, as DNA: TGTGCCAGTAGTATCGGGGGGGTACGGAACACTGAAGCTTTCTTT. It yields the protein CASSIGGVRNTEAFF.

The count of this clone is one. The chain has TRBV20-1 and TRBJ1-1; 7 bases align to TRBD1. Losses at the gene ends were 5 bases for V and 11 bases for J; bases not matched to a gene: 8. The CDR3 sequence is 11 residues long. The germline CDR1 and CDR2 sequences are DFQATT and SNEGSKA (reference sequence). The CDR3 DNA follows: TGCAGTGCTTTACAGGGGTTGGAGGCTTTCTTT. Protein: CSALQGLEAFF.

The sample holds many counts of this clone. The chain uses TRBV3-1 (or the pseudogene TRBV3-2) and TRBJ1-2; D is ambiguous. The CDR3 is 14 amino acids. CDR1 LGHDT and CDR2 YNNKEL come from the germline V gene (reference sequence). V dropped 0 bases and J dropped 8 bases, with 13 bases sitting between them. CDR3 protein: CASSQDQRAVGYTF. CDR3 in DNA: TGTGCCAGCAGCCAAGATCAGCGTGCAGTGGGCTACACCTTC.

V and J are TRBV6-5 and TRBJ2-7; 8 nucleotides agree with TRBD1. The V gene's germline CDR1 is MNHEY and CDR2 SVGAGI. J gave up 3 bases and V 4 bases, and 5 bases lay outside the gene matches. The CDR3 consists of 14 residues. The CDR3 loop reads CASSLGTGVYEQYF. CDR3 coding DNA: TGTGCCAGCAGTTTAGGGACAGGAGTCTACGAGCAGTACTTC.

In DNA, the CDR3 is TGTGCCAGCAGAGCCCCGGGACAGACTTATAATTCACCCCTCCACTTT. It encodes CASRAPGQTYNSPLHF. This chain connects TRBV27 to TRBJ1-6; 7 bases agree with TRBD1. Germline CDR1 MNHEY, CDR2 SMNVEV (reference sequence). V shed 6 bases and J 4 bases; nucleotides not matched to a gene: 9. CDR3 length: 16 amino acids.

This clone has just one count. The chain combines TRBV14 with TRBJ1-1; 7 bases line up with TRBD1. CDR3 size: 14 residues. V gave up 9 bases and J gave up 5 bases; unmatched junction bases: 12. Germline V gene lookup returns CDR1 SGHDN and CDR2 FVKESK. CDR3 sequence reads: CASQPTGWGTEAFF. CDR3 in DNA: TGTGCCAGTCAGCCGACAGGGTGGGGTACTGAAGCTTTCTTT.

CDR3 bases: TGTGCCAGCAGTGAAGTTGGCGGTGGGACCCAGTACTTC. Residues: CASSEVGGGTQYF. The chain couples TRBV2 to TRBJ2-5; D remains ambiguous. This CDR3 contains 13 residues. Germline lookup yields CDR1 SNHLY and CDR2 FYNNEI. Trimming took 1 base from V and 7 from J, leaving 10 bases between them.

The rearrangement joins TRBV4-1 to TRBJ2-5, with TRBD1 as a possible D gene (5 bases). Germline CDR1 reads MGHRA; CDR2 reads YSYEKL. V was cut by 10 bases and J by 5 bases, with 8 bases left in between. The CDR3 has 10 amino acids. The CDR3 loop reads CAIPGETQYF. The CDR3 nucleotides read TGCGCCATCCCAGGGGAGACCCAGTACTTC.

V is TRBV15 and J is TRBJ2-1, with 13 bases aligning to TRBD2. Germline CDR1 is LNHNV and CDR2 is YYDKDF (reference sequence). V lost 5 bases to trimming and J lost 8 bases; unmatched junction nucleotides: 3. The CDR3 covers 14 residues. The CDR3 DNA is TGTGCCACCAGCCAAGGACTAGCGGGGGATGAGCAGTTCTTC. This sequence encodes CATSQGLAGDEQFF.

The rearrangement joins TRBV19 to TRBJ2-1, with TRBD2 matching 8 bases. Germline values: CDR1 LNHDA, CDR2 SQIVND (reference sequence). This CDR3 has 14 residues. With V trimmed by 5 bases and J by 6 bases, 6 bases remained unmatched. Here the CDR3 DNA reads TGTGCCAGTAGTCCCGCCGGGAGGGTCAATGAGCAGTTCTTC. Translating it yields CASSPAGRVNEQFF.

CDR3 in DNA: TGCGCCAGCAGCTTGGGGCAGGGGAGGGTCGAGACCCAGTACTTC. Translating it yields CASSLGQGRVETQYF. The genes are TRBV5-1 and TRBJ2-5, with D possibly being TRBD2 (7 bases). Trimming pared 0 bases from V and 5 bases from J, leaving 14 bases between. The CDR3 sequence is 15 residues long. Germline CDR1 and CDR2: SGHRS and YFSETQ.

This clone was recorded only once. This chain joins TRBV5-1 and TRBJ2-2; D unclear. Trimming shortened V by 1 base and J by 4 bases, and 8 bases separated the two germline ends. CDR3 length: 14 residues. Germline loops: CDR1 SGHRS, CDR2 YFSETQ. CDR3 sequence (DNA): TGCGCCAGCAGCTTGCTTCGAGGCACCGGGGAGCTGTTTTTT. Translation gives CASSLLRGTGELFF.

The chain couples TRBV6-5 to TRBJ1-2, with D uncertain. The V gene lost 6 bases and the J gene lost 4 bases, with 15 bases spanning the gap. The CDR3 has 14 residues. Germline-derived CDR1 and CDR2 are MNHEY and SVGAGI. The CDR3 sequence is CASSSGPTGYGYTF. In DNA form, the CDR3 reads TGTGCCAGCAGCTCGGGTCCCACGGGCTATGGCTACACCTTC.

V is TRBV7-3 and J is TRBJ1-2, with 9 bases matching TRBD1. Per germline, CDR1 SGHTA and CDR2 FQGTGA. V shed 4 bases and J 7 bases; nucleotides not matched to a gene: 4. The CDR3 extends over 13 amino acids. DNA of the CDR3: TGTGCCAGCAGCTCGGGACAGGGAGGTGGCTACACCTTC. Amino acid sequence: CASSSGQGGGYTF. The entire variable domain, with the rest obtained from reference TRBV7-3 and TRBJ1-2, is as follows: GAGVSQTPSNKVTEKGKYVELRCDPISGHTALYWYRQSLGQGPEFLIYFQGTGAADDSGLPNDRFFAVRPEGSVSTLKIQRTERGDSAVYLCASSSGQGGGYTFGSGTRLTVV.

This CDR3 reads CASSDKGAGNSYEQYF. CDR3 bases: TGTGCCAGCTCAGACAAGGGGGCCGGTAACTCCTACGAGCAGTACTTC. The rearrangement uses TRBV18 and TRBJ2-7; TRBD1 matches 7 bases. In germline, CDR1 is KGHSH, CDR2 LQKENI. With 5 bases clipped from V and 0 bases from J, the junction kept 10 bases outside the gene matches. The CDR3 is 16 residues long.

V gene TRBV6-6 combines with J gene TRBJ1-5, with no clear D. Germline V gene sequence: CDR1 MNHNY, CDR2 SVGAGI (reference sequence). This CDR3 has 15 residues. The ends were cut back, 6 bases at V and 5 bases at J, with 17 bases in the middle. In DNA form, the CDR3 reads TGTGCCAGCAGCTTACGTCGGGTGTGGGATCAGCCCCAGCATTTT. Protein sequence: CASSLRRVWDQPQHF.

This clone was seen once. V usage is TRBV11-1 and J usage is TRBJ1-1; D perhaps matches TRBD1 (6 bases). The CDR3 loop spans 14 amino acids. From germline, CDR1 is SGHAT and CDR2 FQDESV (reference sequence). The V and J ends lost 9 bases and 1 base respectively, with 15 bases between them. The CDR3 protein is CASGTQGGNTEAFF. CDR3 sequence (DNA): TGTGCCAGTGGAACGCAAGGGGGGAACACTGAAGCTTTCTTT.

The V call is TRBV19, the J call TRBJ2-1; TRBD2 matches at 11 bases. J gave up 5 bases and V 8 bases, and 5 bases lay outside the gene matches. The CDR3 has 14 amino acids. Germline-derived CDR1 and CDR2 are LNHDA and SQIVND (reference sequence). CDR3 coding DNA: TGTGCCAGTTCGCTAGCGGGGGGCAACAATGAGCAGTTCTTC. This codes for CASSLAGGNNEQFF. Full variable domain (rest looked up from reference TRBV19 and TRBJ2-1): DGGITQSPKYLFRKEGQNVTLSCEQNLNHDAMYWYRQDPGQGLRLIYYSQIVNDFQKGDIAEGYSVSREKKESFPLTVTSAQKNPTAFYLCASSLAGGNNEQFFGPGTRLTVL.